The 27 T cell receptor beta chains presented below share a single source sample, sequenced in a study of T cell repertoires in cytomegalovirus infection. No antigen has been identified for these receptors. Each CDR3 protein gets one entry after TCRdb re-called the reads with MiXCR. This table holds some 99,000 distinct CDR3 sequences, approximately 28% found once. Source: CD8+ T cells from cultured PBMCs, taken from culture after CMV antigen stimulation. The receptor set was obtained from a human donor in good health (CMV status not recorded). Some clones in this sample may be carry-over from other donors' samples.

The chain combines TRBV27 with TRBJ1-2, with D tentatively TRBD1 (5 bases). The CDR3 extends over 14 amino acids. V lost 4 bases to trimming and J lost 4 bases, with 13 bases between them. The germline V gene has CDR1 MNHEY and CDR2 SMNVEV (reference sequence). The CDR3 here is CASSSFGGSYGYTF. CDR3 DNA sequence: TGTGCCAGCAGTTCCTTCGGGGGTAGCTATGGCTACACCTTC.

CDR3 DNA sequence: TGTGCCAGCAGTCTCGCCGGGACTAGCGTCGAAGAGACCCAGTACTTC. This translates into CASSLAGTSVEETQYF. The chain links TRBV28 to TRBJ2-5; 10 bases map to TRBD2. The CDR3 is made up of 16 amino acids. The V segment lost 5 bases and the J segment 3 bases; nucleotides outside the gene matches: 9. CDR1 and CDR2 from the germline V gene are MDHEN and SYDVKM.

This clonotype was seen repeatedly, ten times or more. V and J are TRBV7-2 and TRBJ2-3, with D maybe TRBD1 (6 bases). Trimming pared 5 bases from V and 0 bases from J, leaving 15 bases between. Germline lookup yields CDR1 SGHTA and CDR2 FQGNSA. The CDR3 has 16 amino acids. CDR3 DNA: TGTGCCAGCAGCCCTGTTTCCAGGGGCAGCACAGATACGCAGTATTTT. The encoded protein is CASSPVSRGSTDTQYF.

The rearrangement links TRBV10-3 to TRBJ1-2; 9 nucleotides line up with TRBD1. The CDR3 is 11 residues long. V gave up 11 bases and J gave up 7 bases; unmatched junction bases: 5. Germline loops: CDR1 ENHRY, CDR2 SYGVKD. In nucleotides, the CDR3 is TGTGCCGGACAGGGGATGCGTGGCTACACCTTC. It encodes CAGQGMRGYTF.

To note about this clonotype: It may be a read error: a sequence one base away is much more abundant. The CDR3 sequence is CASSPSGGNTVAFF. For the CDR3, the DNA is TGTGCCAGCAGCCCCTCAGGGGGAAACACTGTAGCTTTCTTT. The chain joins TRBV7-8 to TRBJ1-1, with 7 bases that match TRBD1. The CDR3 consists of 14 residues. Germline V gene data show CDR1 as SGHVS and CDR2 as FQNEAQ.

V usage is TRBV29-1 and J usage is TRBJ1-2; D perhaps matches TRBD1 (5 bases). CDR1 is SQVTM and CDR2 is ANQGSEA in the germline V gene. V dropped 0 bases and J dropped 0 bases, with 11 bases sitting between them. This CDR3 is 15 amino acids long. The CDR3 region is CSVEDKGQPNYGYTF. CDR3 nucleotides: TGCAGCGTTGAAGATAAGGGGCAGCCTAACTATGGCTACACCTTC.

This clonotype was seen ten or more times. The chain employs TRBV7-8 and TRBJ2-2; D is unresolved. Trimming cost V 11 bases and J 4 bases, with 8 bases left between them. CDR1 is SGHVS and CDR2 is FQNEAQ in the germline V gene. This CDR3 has 11 amino acids. The CDR3 bases are TGTGCCTCCTATTTCACCGGGGAGCTGTTTTTT. Its translation: CASYFTGELFF.

This clonotype was counted only a few times. The chain is built from TRBV6-2 or TRBV6-3 and TRBJ1-2; 8 positions match TRBD1. Germline CDR1 and CDR2: MNHEY and SVGEGT. The CDR3 spans 16 residues. V lost 4 bases, J lost 3 bases, and 10 bases stayed unmatched. The CDR3 sequence is CASSSHKPTGDYGYTF. In nucleotides, the CDR3 is TGTGCCAGCAGTTCTCATAAACCGACAGGGGACTATGGCTACACCTTC.

The chain uses TRBV12-3 or TRBV12-4 and TRBJ2-3; 9 bases match TRBD2. The CDR3 runs 14 residues. V dropped 6 bases and J dropped 6; count of bases not matched to a gene: 7. CDR3 region: CASSVAGGRDTQYF. Here the CDR3 DNA reads TGTGCCAGCAGCGTGGCGGGGGGGAGGGATACGCAGTATTTT.

Here the CDR3 reads CASTLLGGDQPQHF. CDR3 in DNA: TGTGCCAGCACCCTTTTAGGGGGAGATCAGCCCCAGCATTTT. V gene TRBV28 combines with J gene TRBJ1-5; possibly TRBD1 for D (6 bases). Germline-derived CDR1 and CDR2 are MDHEN and SYDVKM. Trimming took 7 bases from V and 5 from J, leaving 15 bases between them. The CDR3 sequence is 14 residues long.

This clonotype was recorded at least ten times. The chain recombines TRBV7-2 with TRBJ2-7; 9 nucleotides agree with TRBD1. The ends lost 5 bases at V and 4 bases at J; junction bases unmatched: 3. The CDR3 consists of 13 residues. The germline V gene has CDR1 SGHTA and CDR2 FQGNSA. DNA for the CDR3: TGTGCCAGCAGCCCGGACAGGGGTTACGAGCAGTACGTC. This translates into CASSPDRGYEQYV.

This clonotype was counted only a few times. The genes are TRBV27 and TRBJ1-2, with 12 bases lining up with TRBD1. With 5 bases clipped from V and 4 bases from J, the junction kept 5 bases outside the gene matches. The V gene's germline CDR1 is MNHEY and CDR2 SMNVEV (reference sequence). CDR3 length equals 15 residues. This CDR3 reads CASSPMGQGAYGYTF. The CDR3 DNA sequence: TGTGCCAGCAGTCCGATGGGACAGGGGGCCTATGGCTACACCTTC.

This clonotype was picked up one time. J is TRBJ1-4 and V is TRBV19; D is undetermined. V was shortened by 5 bases and J by 8 bases, with 9 bases between the two germline ends. Germline-derived CDR1 and CDR2 are LNHDA and SQIVND (reference sequence). The CDR3 totals 12 residues. DNA of the CDR3: TGTGCCAGTAGTTCCACGAGGGAAAAACTGTTTTTT. Translated, it gives CASSSTREKLFF.

The chain employs TRBV12-3 or TRBV12-4 and TRBJ2-1; 14 bases agree with TRBD2. There are 22 residues in the CDR3. The junction had 17 bases not matched to a gene; V was cut back by 2 bases and J by 2 bases. In nucleotides, the CDR3 is TGTGCCAGCAGTTTAAGTTTAGCCGGGACTAGCGGGGGCGCCGATACCTACAATGAGCAGTTCTTC. It specifies CASSLSLAGTSGGADTYNEQFF.

With respect to this clonotype: Since a much larger clone is just one base distant, this may be a read error. The chain is built from TRBV7-2 and TRBJ2-1, with D possibly being TRBD1 (6 bases). This CDR3 contains 17 residues. V was trimmed by 5 bases and J by 0 bases, leaving 17 bases between them. CDR1 is SGHTA, CDR2 FQGNSA, per germline. CDR3 sequence (DNA): TGTGCCAGCAGCCACGGGACATTTGTGATCTCCTACAATGAGCAGTTCTTC. This sequence encodes CASSHGTFVISYNEQFF. The variable domain in full, completed from reference TRBV7-2 and TRBJ2-1, reads GAGVSQSPSNKVTEKGKDVELRCDPISGHTALYWYRQSLGQGLEFLIYFQGNSAPDKSGLPSDRFSAERTGGSVSTLTIQRTQQEDSAVYLCASSHGTFVISYNEQFFGPGTRLTVL.

Concerning this clonotype itself: This may be a read error, as it is one base from a much larger clone. The chain is built from TRBV7-9 and TRBJ2-3; TRBD2 matches at 10 bases. Germline assignment: CDR1 SEHNR and CDR2 FQNEAQ (reference sequence). The CDR3 extends over 17 amino acids. CDR3 bases: TGTGCCGGCAGCCCCCAGCTAGCGGGGGAAAGCACAGATACGCAGTATTTT. Protein product: CAGSPQLAGESTDTQYF.

This sequence joins TRBV6-2 or TRBV6-3 and TRBJ1-5; D gene unclear. Germline lookup yields CDR1 MNHEY and CDR2 SVGEGT. V was clipped by 3 bases and J by 2 bases, with 23 bases between them. The CDR3 has 19 residues. The CDR3 bases are TGTGCCAGCAGTTATAATCCGGACTTATTAGTATCGGGCAATCAGCCCCAGCATTTT. This encodes CASSYNPDLLVSGNQPQHF.

V usage is TRBV6-6 and J usage is TRBJ2-5; tentatively, D is TRBD1 (7 bases). Between the trimmed V and J ends, which lost 6 bases and 5 bases, there was a span of 19 bases. CDR3 size: 15 residues. Germline CDR1 reads MNHNY; CDR2 reads SVGAGI (reference sequence). For the CDR3, the DNA is TGTGCCAGCAGGTTACACCTCAGGGGGGAGGAGACCCAGTACTTC. Protein: CASRLHLRGEETQYF.

This rearrangement joins TRBV24-1 to TRBJ1-2; D remains unclear. Germline loops: CDR1 KGHDR, CDR2 SFDVKD. The CDR3 is made up of 11 amino acids. Deletions cut 0 bases from V and 8 bases from J, with 3 bases between. CDR3 in amino acids: CATSDLVGYTF. In DNA, the CDR3 is TGTGCCACCAGTGATTTGGTGGGCTACACCTTC.

A single count supports this clonotype. The chain carries TRBV20-1 and TRBJ2-1, with D maybe TRBD2 (5 bases). The CDR3 is 14 amino acids. The V end was cut by 2 bases, the J end by 0 bases, with 8 bases between. Germline values: CDR1 DFQATT, CDR2 SNEGSKA (reference sequence). CDR3 protein: CSARLASSYNEQFF. In DNA form, the CDR3 reads TGCAGTGCTAGACTAGCAAGCTCCTACAATGAGCAGTTCTTC.

This clonotype was observed a few times. The V gene is TRBV24-1, the J gene TRBJ2-1; perhaps TRBD1 as D (6 bases). This CDR3 is built from 14 residues. With 0 bases removed from V and 8 bases from J, the gap between germline ends came to 10 bases. From germline, CDR1 is KGHDR and CDR2 SFDVKD. CDR3 bases: TGTGCCACCAGTGATTTGCGGGCAGGGGATGAGCAGTTCTTC. It codes for CATSDLRAGDEQFF.

The sample holds a few counts of this clonotype. This chain uses TRBV7-2 with TRBJ2-7; the D gene is possibly TRBD1 (6 bases). V was cut by 3 bases and J by 3 bases, with 12 bases left in between. CDR3 length equals 14 residues. CDR1 is SGHTA and CDR2 is FQGNSA in the germline V gene. CDR3 sequence reads: CASSFGTLYYEQYF. The CDR3 DNA follows: TGTGCCAGCAGCTTTGGGACACTCTACTACGAGCAGTACTTC.

The chain carries TRBV2 and TRBJ1-3, with D hard to call. The CDR3 sequence is 16 residues long. The V end was cut by 2 bases, the J end by 4 bases, with 15 bases between. Germline-derived CDR1 and CDR2 are SNHLY and FYNNEI. The CDR3 is CASSETTLIAGNTIYF. DNA of the CDR3: TGTGCCAGCAGTGAAACGACACTCATCGCCGGAAACACCATATATTTT.

The rearrangement uses TRBV27 and TRBJ2-1, with D possibly being TRBD1 or TRBD2 (6 bases each). The V gene's germline CDR1 is MNHEY and CDR2 SMNVEV (reference sequence). The CDR3 length is 14 residues. The germline V and J ends were trimmed by 0 bases and 8 bases, with 11 bases remaining between them. The CDR3 spells CASSLSGGAHEQFF. DNA of the CDR3: TGTGCCAGCAGTTTATCGGGGGGCGCCCATGAGCAGTTCTTC.

This clonotype was detected a few times. This chain connects TRBV11-3 to TRBJ2-3; 7 bases align to TRBD2. The germline V gene encodes CDR1 SGHNT and CDR2 YENEEA. The CDR3 contains 15 residues. V was clipped by 4 bases and J by 0 bases; unmatched bases: 4. In DNA form, the CDR3 reads TGTGCCAGCAGCTCGGGACTATTTAGCACAGATACGCAGTATTTT. This translates into CASSSGLFSTDTQYF.

V is TRBV4-2 and J is TRBJ2-2; D is possibly TRBD2 (5 bases). Trimming removed 6 bases at V and 7 bases at J, with 15 bases between. This CDR3 contains 14 residues. Germline V CDR1 and CDR2: LGHNA, YNFKEQ. The CDR3 loop reads CASRAKLDHGELFF. The CDR3 DNA follows: TGTGCCAGCAGGGCAAAACTAGATCACGGGGAGCTGTTTTTT.

This clonotype was seen a few times. The chain carries TRBV4-1 and TRBJ2-1; 7 positions agree with TRBD2. This CDR3 comprises 18 residues. The trim removed 0 bases at V and 0 bases at J, leaving 8 bases unmatched. Germline CDR1 MGHRA, CDR2 YSYEKL. In nucleotides, the CDR3 is TGCGCCAGCAGCCAAGATAAATCTAGCGGATACTCCTACAATGAGCAGTTCTTC. Its translation is CASSQDKSSGYSYNEQFF.